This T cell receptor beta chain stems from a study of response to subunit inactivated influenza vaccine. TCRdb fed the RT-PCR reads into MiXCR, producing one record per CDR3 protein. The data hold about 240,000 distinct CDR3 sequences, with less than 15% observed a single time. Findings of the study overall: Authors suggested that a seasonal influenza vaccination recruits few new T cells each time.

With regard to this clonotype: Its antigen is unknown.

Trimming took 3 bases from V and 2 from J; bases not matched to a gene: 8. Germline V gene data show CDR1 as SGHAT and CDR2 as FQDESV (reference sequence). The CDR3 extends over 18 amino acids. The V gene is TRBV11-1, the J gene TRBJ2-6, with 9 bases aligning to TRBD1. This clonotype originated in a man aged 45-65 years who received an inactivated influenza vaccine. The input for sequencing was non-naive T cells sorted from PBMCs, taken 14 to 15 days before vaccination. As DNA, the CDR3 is TGTGCCAGCAGCTTTTCGAACAGGGGGCTTACTGGGGCCAACGTCCTGACTTTC. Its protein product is CASSFSNRGLTGANVLTF.